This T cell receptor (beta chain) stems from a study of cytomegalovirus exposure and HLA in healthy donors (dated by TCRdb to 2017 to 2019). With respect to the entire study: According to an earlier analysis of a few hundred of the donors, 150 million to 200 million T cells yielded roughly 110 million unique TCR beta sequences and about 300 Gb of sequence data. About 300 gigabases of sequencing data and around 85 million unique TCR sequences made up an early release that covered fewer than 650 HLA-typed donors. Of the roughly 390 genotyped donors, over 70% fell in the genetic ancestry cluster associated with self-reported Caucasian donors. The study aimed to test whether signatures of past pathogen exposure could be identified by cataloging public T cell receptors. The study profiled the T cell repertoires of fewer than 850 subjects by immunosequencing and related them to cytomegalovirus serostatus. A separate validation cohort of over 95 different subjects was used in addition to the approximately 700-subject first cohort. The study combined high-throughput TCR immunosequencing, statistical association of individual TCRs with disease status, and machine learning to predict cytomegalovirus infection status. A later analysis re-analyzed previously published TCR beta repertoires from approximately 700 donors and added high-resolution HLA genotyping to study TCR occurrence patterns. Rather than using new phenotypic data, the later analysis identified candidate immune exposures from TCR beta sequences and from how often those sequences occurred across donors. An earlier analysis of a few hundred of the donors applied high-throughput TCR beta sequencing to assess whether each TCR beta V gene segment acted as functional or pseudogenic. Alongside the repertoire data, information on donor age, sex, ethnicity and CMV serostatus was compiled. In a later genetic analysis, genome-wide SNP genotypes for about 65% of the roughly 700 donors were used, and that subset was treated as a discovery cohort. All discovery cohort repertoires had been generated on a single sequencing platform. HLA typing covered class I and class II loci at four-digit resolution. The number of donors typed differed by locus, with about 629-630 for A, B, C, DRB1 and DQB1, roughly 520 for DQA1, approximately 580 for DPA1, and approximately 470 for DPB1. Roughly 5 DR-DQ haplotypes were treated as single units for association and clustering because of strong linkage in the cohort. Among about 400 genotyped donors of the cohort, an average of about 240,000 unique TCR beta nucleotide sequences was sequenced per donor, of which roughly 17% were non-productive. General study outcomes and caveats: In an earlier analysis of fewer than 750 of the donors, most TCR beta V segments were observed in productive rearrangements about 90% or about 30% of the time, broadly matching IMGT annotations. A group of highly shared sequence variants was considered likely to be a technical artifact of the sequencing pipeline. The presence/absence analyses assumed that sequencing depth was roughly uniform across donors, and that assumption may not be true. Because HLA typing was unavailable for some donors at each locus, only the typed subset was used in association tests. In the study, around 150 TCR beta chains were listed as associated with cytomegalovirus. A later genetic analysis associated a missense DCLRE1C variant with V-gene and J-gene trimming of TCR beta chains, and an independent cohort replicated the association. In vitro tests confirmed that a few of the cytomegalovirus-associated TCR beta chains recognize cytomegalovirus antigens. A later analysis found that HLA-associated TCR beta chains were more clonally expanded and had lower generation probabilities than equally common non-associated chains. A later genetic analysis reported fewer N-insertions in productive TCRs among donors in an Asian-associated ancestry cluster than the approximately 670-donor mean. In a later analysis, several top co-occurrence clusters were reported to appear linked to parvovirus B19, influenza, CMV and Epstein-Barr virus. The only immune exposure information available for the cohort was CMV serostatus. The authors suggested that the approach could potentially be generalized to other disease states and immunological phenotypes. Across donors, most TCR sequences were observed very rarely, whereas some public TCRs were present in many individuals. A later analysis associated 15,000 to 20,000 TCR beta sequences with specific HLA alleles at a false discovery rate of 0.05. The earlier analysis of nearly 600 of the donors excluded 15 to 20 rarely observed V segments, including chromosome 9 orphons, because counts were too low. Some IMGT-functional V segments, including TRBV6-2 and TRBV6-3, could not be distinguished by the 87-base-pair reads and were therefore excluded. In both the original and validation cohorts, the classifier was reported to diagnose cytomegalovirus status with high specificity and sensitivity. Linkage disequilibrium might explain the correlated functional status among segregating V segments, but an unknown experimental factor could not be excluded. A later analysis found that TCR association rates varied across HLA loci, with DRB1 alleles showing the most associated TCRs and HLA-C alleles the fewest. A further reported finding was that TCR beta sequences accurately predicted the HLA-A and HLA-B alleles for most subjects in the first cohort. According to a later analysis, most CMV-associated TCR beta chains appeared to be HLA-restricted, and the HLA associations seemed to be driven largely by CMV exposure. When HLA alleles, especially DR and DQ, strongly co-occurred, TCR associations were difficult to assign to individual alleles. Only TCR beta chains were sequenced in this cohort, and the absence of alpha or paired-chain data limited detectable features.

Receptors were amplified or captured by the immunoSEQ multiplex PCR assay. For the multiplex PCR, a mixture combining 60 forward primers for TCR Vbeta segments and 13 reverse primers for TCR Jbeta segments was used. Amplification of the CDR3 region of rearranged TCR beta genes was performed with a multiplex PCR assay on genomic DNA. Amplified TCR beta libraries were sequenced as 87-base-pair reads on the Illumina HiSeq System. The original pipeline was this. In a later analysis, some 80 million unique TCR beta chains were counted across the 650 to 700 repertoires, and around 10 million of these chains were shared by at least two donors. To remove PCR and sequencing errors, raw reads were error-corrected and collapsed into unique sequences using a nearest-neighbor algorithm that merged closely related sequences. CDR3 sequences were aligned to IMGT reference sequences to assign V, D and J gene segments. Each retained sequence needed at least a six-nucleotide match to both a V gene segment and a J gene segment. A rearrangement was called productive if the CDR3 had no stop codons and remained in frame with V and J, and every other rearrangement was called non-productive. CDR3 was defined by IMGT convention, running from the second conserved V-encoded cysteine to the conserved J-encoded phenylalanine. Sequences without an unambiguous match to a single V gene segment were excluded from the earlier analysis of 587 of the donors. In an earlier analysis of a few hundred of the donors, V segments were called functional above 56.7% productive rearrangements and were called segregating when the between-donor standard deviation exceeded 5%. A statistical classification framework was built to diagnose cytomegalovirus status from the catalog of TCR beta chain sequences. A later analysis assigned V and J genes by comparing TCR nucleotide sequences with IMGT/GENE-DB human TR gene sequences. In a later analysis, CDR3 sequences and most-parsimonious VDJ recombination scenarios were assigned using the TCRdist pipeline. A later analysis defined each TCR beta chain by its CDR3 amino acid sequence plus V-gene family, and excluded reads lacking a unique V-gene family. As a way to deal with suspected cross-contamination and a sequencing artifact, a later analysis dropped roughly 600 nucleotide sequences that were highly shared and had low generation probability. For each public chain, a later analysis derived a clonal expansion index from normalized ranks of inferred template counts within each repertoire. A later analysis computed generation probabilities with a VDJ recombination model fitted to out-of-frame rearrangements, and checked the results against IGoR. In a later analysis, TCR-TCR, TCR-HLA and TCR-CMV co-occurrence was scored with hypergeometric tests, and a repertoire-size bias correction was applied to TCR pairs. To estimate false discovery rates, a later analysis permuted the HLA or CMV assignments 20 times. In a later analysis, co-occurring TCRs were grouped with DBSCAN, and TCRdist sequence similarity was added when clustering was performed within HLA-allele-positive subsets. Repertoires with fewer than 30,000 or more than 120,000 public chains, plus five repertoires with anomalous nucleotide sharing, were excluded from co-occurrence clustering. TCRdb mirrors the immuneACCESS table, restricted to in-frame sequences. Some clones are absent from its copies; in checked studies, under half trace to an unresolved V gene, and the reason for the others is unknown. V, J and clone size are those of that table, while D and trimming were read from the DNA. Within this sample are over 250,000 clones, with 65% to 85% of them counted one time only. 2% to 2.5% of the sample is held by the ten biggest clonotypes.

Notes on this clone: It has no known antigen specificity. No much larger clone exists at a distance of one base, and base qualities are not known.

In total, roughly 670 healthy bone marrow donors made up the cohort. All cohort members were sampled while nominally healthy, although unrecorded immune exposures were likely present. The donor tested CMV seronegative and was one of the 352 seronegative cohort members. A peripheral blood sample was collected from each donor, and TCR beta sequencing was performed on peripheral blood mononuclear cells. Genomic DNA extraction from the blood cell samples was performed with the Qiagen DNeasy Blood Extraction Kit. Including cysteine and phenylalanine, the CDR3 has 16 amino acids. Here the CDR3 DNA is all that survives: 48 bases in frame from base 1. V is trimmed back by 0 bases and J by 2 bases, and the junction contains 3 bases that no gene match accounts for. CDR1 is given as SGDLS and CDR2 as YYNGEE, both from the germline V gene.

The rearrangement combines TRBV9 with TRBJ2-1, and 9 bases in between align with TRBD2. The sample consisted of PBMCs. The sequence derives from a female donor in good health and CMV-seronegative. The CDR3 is CASSVGLAGTYNEQFF. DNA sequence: TGTGCCAGCAGCGTAGGCCTAGCGGGGACCTACAATGAGCAGTTCTTC.